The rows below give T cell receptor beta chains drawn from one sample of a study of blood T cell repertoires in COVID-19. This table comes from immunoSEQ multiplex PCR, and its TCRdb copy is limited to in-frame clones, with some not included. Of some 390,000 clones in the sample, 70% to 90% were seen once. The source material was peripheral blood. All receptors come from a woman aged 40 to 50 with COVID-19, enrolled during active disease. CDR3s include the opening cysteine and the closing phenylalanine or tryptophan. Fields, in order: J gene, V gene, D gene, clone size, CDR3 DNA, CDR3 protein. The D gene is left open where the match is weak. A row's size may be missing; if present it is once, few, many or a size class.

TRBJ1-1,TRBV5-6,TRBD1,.,TGTGCCAGCACTCAGGGACAGCCTAGTCAAATCATGAACACTGAAGCTTTCTTT,CASTQGQPSQIMNTEAFF
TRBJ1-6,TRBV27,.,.,TGTGCCAGCAGTTTCGGACACGGAGGGTCACCCCTCCACTTT,CASSFGHGGSPLHF
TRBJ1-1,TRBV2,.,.,TGTGCCAGCAGTGTAGTGACAGGGAACACTGAAGCTTTCTTT,CASSVVTGNTEAFF
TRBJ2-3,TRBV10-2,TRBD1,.,TGCGCCAGCAGTGCCCTGACAGGGGGCGGCGATACGCAGTATTTT,CASSALTGGGDTQYF
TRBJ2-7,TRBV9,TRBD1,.,TGTGCCAGCAGCATCGGGACAGGGGCCCCAATGGAGCAGTACTTC,CASSIGTGAPMEQYF
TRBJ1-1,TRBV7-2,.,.,TGTGCCAGCAGCTTAAAGGCGGGTGGTAACACTGAAGCTTTCTTT,CASSLKAGGNTEAFF
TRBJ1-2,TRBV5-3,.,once,TGTGCCAATTCGCGACGGGGGGGCCGTGGCTACACCTTC,CANSRRGGRGYTF
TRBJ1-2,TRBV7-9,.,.,TGTGCCAGCAGCTTAACGCAGGATTATGGCTACACCTTC,CASSLTQDYGYTF
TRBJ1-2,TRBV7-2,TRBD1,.,TGTGCCAGCAGCTTAGCGGCGAAAACAGGGGGCATCTATGGCTACACCTTC,CASSLAAKTGGIYGYTF
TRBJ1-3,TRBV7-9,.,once,TGTGCCAGGGGGGGATTTTCTGGAAACACCATATATTTT,CARGGFSGNTIYF
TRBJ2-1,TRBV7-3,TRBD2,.,TGTGCCAGCAGCTCCCGAGGGACTAGCGGGATGGCGAATGAGCAGTTCTTC,CASSSRGTSGMANEQFF
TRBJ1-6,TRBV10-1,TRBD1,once,TGCGCCAGCAGCGGGGACAGGGGGCTACCCCTCCACTTT,CASSGDRGLPLHF
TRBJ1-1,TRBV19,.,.,TGTGCCAGTAGTATGCGGCAGGGCGGCACTGAAGCTTTCTTT,CASSMRQGGTEAFF
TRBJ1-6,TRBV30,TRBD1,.,TGTGCCTGGAGGATTCGGACAGGGAATAATTCACCCCTCCACTTT,CAWRIRTGNNSPLHF
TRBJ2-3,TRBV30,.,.,TGTGCCTGGAACCAGGGGAGCACAGATACGCAGTATTTT,CAWNQGSTDTQYF